This paragraph reports one TCR beta chain. This entry comes from a study of blood T cell repertoires in COVID-19. Study details: The United States, Italy and Spain were the sources of the acute and convalescent COVID-19 samples. T cells, B-cell-depleted T cells, or PBMCs provided the cDNA or gDNA that served as material.

Original data processing: It was from reference gene primer amplification that nucleated cell counts were estimated. TCRdb's table, derived via immunoSEQ multiplex PCR, lists solely in-frame clones and lacks some. V and J calls and clone size follow that table, whereas D and trimming were derived from the DNA. Of fewer than 70,000 clones in the sample, roughly 88% were seen once. In germline, CDR1 is KGHSH, CDR2 LQKENI. The CDR3 has 14 residues. V lost 8 bases, J lost 3 bases, and 7 bases stayed unmatched. This sequence was found in a human donor in a cohort sampled during active COVID-19. The sample comprised peripheral blood. V and J are TRBV18 and TRBJ1-1; TRBD1 aligns across 9 bases. The CDR3 here is CASRRDRDDTEAFF. As DNA, the CDR3 is TGTGCCAGCCGAAGGGACAGGGATGACACTGAAGCTTTCTTT. Based on the CDR3 plus reference TRBV18 and TRBJ1-1, the full variable domain is NAGVMQNPRHLVRRRGQEARLRCSPMKGHSHVYWYRQLPEEGLKFMVYLQKENIIDESGMPKERFSAEFPKEGPSILRIQQVVRGDSAAYFCASRRDRDDTEAFFGQGTRLTVV.